The 20 T cell receptor beta chains below come from one sample, sequenced in a study of Graves' ophthalmopathy and Graves' hyperthyroidism. Amplification from RNA transcripts yielded the TCR beta CDR3 regions. After a first-round RT-PCR with HTBI primers, a second-round multiplex PCR was run. TCRdb called the multiplex PCR reads again in MiXCR, with one record for every CDR3 protein. Of 900,000 to 1,200,000 distinct CDR3 sequences in the sample, about 38% were seen once. Sequenced material: peripheral blood or thyroid tissue (not recorded which). The receptor set was obtained from an adult man with Graves' hyperthyroidism.

As regards this clonotype: An end of the junction differs from the germline gene, which may be a read error. This chain uses TRBV3-1 with TRBJ2-7; a possible D gene is TRBD2 (6 bases). CDR3 length equals 13 residues. Germline V gene data show CDR1 as LGHDT and CDR2 as YNNKEL (reference sequence). The CDR3 loop reads CASSQDFPGLLNF. The CDR3 DNA reads as TGTGCCAGCAGCCAAGATTTCCCGGGACTCCTCAACTTC.

This chain uses TRBV6-4 with TRBJ1-1; 10 bases map to TRBD1. Germline lookup yields CDR1 MRHNA and CDR2 SNTAGT. The CDR3 is 15 amino acids. V trimming: 7 bases; J trimming: 0 bases; junction bases outside the gene matches: 5. This CDR3 is CASKSGQGLNTEAFF. CDR3 in DNA: TGTGCCAGCAAGTCGGGACAGGGGCTGAACACTGAAGCTTTCTTT.

This clonotype was found many times. The CDR3 region is CSATGGSNQPQHF. The CDR3 bases are TGCAGCGCCACGGGGGGGAGCAATCAGCCCCAGCATTTT. The chain is built from TRBV29-1 and TRBJ1-5; possible D gene TRBD1, 5 bases. CDR3 length equals 13 residues. Trimming removed 7 bases from V and 1 base from J, with 11 bases in between. Germline V gene lookup returns CDR1 SQVTM and CDR2 ANQGSEA.

This clonotype came up many times. The V and J genes are TRBV7-9 and TRBJ2-7, with TRBD2 identical over 12 bases. This CDR3 contains 16 residues. CDR1 and CDR2 from the germline V gene are SEHNR and FQNEAQ (reference sequence). Germline trimming cut 5 bases from V and 7 bases from J; bases unmatched to any gene: 12. The CDR3 here is CASSGTQRTSGMEQYF. The CDR3 DNA is TGTGCCAGCAGCGGTACACAACGGACTAGCGGGATGGAGCAGTACTTC.

V is TRBV20-1 and J is TRBJ1-5, with D possibly matching TRBD1 (5 bases). The germline CDR1 and CDR2 sequences are DFQATT and SNEGSKA (reference sequence). Trimming took 0 bases from V and 4 from J, leaving 7 bases between them. This CDR3 region has 13 residues. Here the CDR3 DNA reads TGCAGTGCTAGAGAGACAGCTAATCAGCCCCAGCATTTT. Translated: CSARETANQPQHF.

This clonotype was detected many times. The CDR3 DNA reads as TGTGCCAGCCTCCTTGACACCGGGGAGCTGTTTTTT. This codes for CASLLDTGELFF. The chain carries TRBV19 and TRBJ2-2; D is ambiguous. V was clipped by 9 bases and J by 3 bases, with 8 bases between them. Germline values: CDR1 LNHDA, CDR2 SQIVND (reference sequence). This CDR3 region has 12 residues.

This sequence joins TRBV6-2 or TRBV6-3 and TRBJ2-7; TRBD1 agrees at 11 bases. V gave up 6 bases and J gave up 2 bases; unmatched junction bases: 3. Per the germline V gene, CDR1 is MNHEY and CDR2 is SVGEGT. There are 14 residues in the CDR3. CDR3 region: CASRWTGGTYEQYF. The CDR3, as DNA: TGTGCCAGCAGATGGACAGGGGGCACCTACGAGCAGTACTTC.

On this clonotype: A much larger clone is a single base away; this may be a read error. The genes are TRBV7-9 and TRBJ2-7, with D uncertain. Germline assignment: CDR1 SEHNR and CDR2 FQNEAQ (reference sequence). The CDR3 is 15 residues long. CDR3 residues: CASSLVGRTAYEQNF. The DNA for the CDR3 is TGTGCCAGCAGCTTAGTTGGCAGGACGGCATACGAGCAGAACTTC.

The chain links TRBV12-3 or TRBV12-4 to TRBJ1-5; a possible D gene is TRBD1 (5 bases). Deletions cut 6 bases from V and 5 bases from J, with 14 bases between. This CDR3 contains 14 residues. CDR3 residues: CASSPGGFHQPQHF. The CDR3 DNA sequence: TGTGCCAGCAGCCCTGGGGGGTTTCATCAGCCCCAGCATTTT.

Ten or more counts support this clonotype. This chain joins TRBV20-1 and TRBJ1-5; TRBD1 matches 8 bases. V trimming: 3 bases; J trimming: 5 bases; junction bases outside the gene matches: 3. In germline, CDR1 is DFQATT, CDR2 SNEGSKA (reference sequence). This CDR3 has 13 amino acids. This chain's CDR3 is CSARGQVDQPQHF. CDR3 bases: TGCAGTGCTAGGGGACAGGTGGATCAGCCCCAGCATTTT.

V and J are TRBV12-3 or TRBV12-4 and TRBJ2-7; D is uncertain. Trimming removed 0 bases from V and 9 bases from J, with 12 bases in between. This CDR3 contains 13 residues. The CDR3 loop is CASSLATRSGQYF. The CDR3 region has the DNA TGTGCCAGCAGTTTAGCCACCCGATCCGGGCAGTACTTC.

In this sample, this clonotype turned up many times. The rearrangement links TRBV7-2 to TRBJ2-7; 10 nucleotides match TRBD2. The trim removed 3 bases at V and 4 bases at J, leaving 9 bases unmatched. Germline CDR1 SGHTA, CDR2 FQGNSA. The length of the CDR3 is 16 residues. CDR3 nucleotides: TGTGCCAGCAGCTTTATTGTAGCGGGGGGTAGTTACGAGCAGTACTTC. This translates into CASSFIVAGGSYEQYF. The whole variable domain, filled in from reference TRBV7-2 and TRBJ2-7, reads GAGVSQSPSNKVTEKGKDVELRCDPISGHTALYWYRQSLGQGLEFLIYFQGNSAPDKSGLPSDRFSAERTGGSVSTLTIQRTQQEDSAVYLCASSFIVAGGSYEQYFGPGTRLTVT.

The genes are TRBV28 and TRBJ2-7; no clear D gene. The V end lost 6 bases, the J end lost 2 bases, and 14 bases lay between the germline ends. Germline CDR1 MDHEN, CDR2 SYDVKM. The CDR3 consists of 14 residues. The CDR3 bases are TGTGCCAGCAGCCCGGTCGTGCCTCCCTACGAGCAGTACTTC. This encodes CASSPVVPPYEQYF.

This clonotype was found many times. The gene calls are TRBV20-1 and TRBJ1-1; 7 bases are shared with TRBD1. V was clipped by 0 bases and J by 4 bases; unmatched bases: 5. Germline assignment: CDR1 DFQATT and CDR2 SNEGSKA (reference sequence). The CDR3 runs 14 residues. This CDR3 is CSARDETGTTEAFF. The CDR3 nucleotides are TGCAGTGCTAGAGACGAGACAGGGACCACTGAAGCTTTCTTT.

The chain links TRBV6-5 to TRBJ1-1, with D perhaps matching TRBD1 (5 bases). V gave up 6 bases and J gave up 0 bases, with 11 bases separating them. The germline V gene has CDR1 MNHEY and CDR2 SVGAGI. The CDR3 runs to 14 residues. The CDR3 here is CASRLGGMNTEAFF. The CDR3 DNA follows: TGTGCCAGCAGACTTGGGGGAATGAACACTGAAGCTTTCTTT.

About this clonotype: This clone may be a read error of a much larger clone one base away. The rearrangement links TRBV11-2 to TRBJ2-2; D is undetermined. In germline, CDR1 is SGHAT, CDR2 FQNNGV. The CDR3 consists of 14 residues. CDR3 sequence: CASSFLGYTRELFF. CDR3 in DNA: TGTGCCAGCAGCTTTCTGGGGTACACCAGGGAGCTGTTTTTT.

About this clonotype: Without the conserved terminal phenylalanine or tryptophan, this CDR3 likely stems from a read error. The chain is built from TRBV19 and TRBJ2-7; 14 bases agree with TRBD2. Germline V gene sequence: CDR1 LNHDA, CDR2 SQIVND (reference sequence). Germline trimming cut 6 bases from V and 2 bases from J; bases unmatched to any gene: 9. This CDR3 has 17 amino acids. This chain's CDR3 is CASRKEGTSGSTYEQYS. Here the CDR3 DNA reads TGTGCCAGTAGAAAAGAGGGGACTAGCGGGAGCACCTACGAGCAGTACTCC.

This clonotype was seen many times. The rearrangement joins TRBV9 to TRBJ2-7; the match to TRBD2 covers 7 bases. Looked up from germline, CDR1 is SGDLS and CDR2 is YYNGEE. Trimming removed 4 bases from V and 7 bases from J; junction bases left unmatched: 8. This CDR3 has 13 residues. In nucleotides, the CDR3 is TGTGCCAGCAGCTTCAGGCCCGGGGGGGAGCAGTACTTC. This sequence encodes CASSFRPGGEQYF. The whole variable domain, filled in from reference TRBV9 and TRBJ2-7, reads DSGVTQTPKHLITATGQRVTLRCSPRSGDLSVYWYQQSLDQGLQFLIQYYNGEERAKGNILERFSAQQFPDLHSELNLSSLELGDSALYFCASSFRPGGEQYFGPGTRLTVT.

This clonotype came up many times. The genes are TRBV7-9 and TRBJ2-7, with D perhaps TRBD1 or TRBD2 (5 bases each). The CDR3 runs to 16 residues. CDR1 SEHNR and CDR2 FQNEAQ come from the germline V gene (reference sequence). V was clipped by 1 base and J by 6 bases, with 19 bases between them. CDR3 protein: CASSLEGSGEGSEQYF. The CDR3 region has the DNA TGTGCCAGCAGCTTAGAAGGGTCAGGAGAGGGGAGCGAGCAGTACTTC. Drawing the rest from reference TRBV7-9 and TRBJ2-7, the complete variable domain is DTGVSQNPRHKITKRGQNVTFRCDPISEHNRLYWYRQTLGQGPEFLTYFQNEAQLEKSRLLSDRFSAERPKGSFSTLEIQRTEQGDSAMYLCASSLEGSGEGSEQYFGPGTRLTVT.

The chain has TRBV20-1 and TRBJ2-7, with a weak D call TRBD2 (6 bases). CDR3 length: 15 residues. V lost 5 bases and J 3 bases, leaving 20 bases between the germline ends. Germline CDR1 and CDR2: DFQATT and SNEGSKA (reference sequence). Here the CDR3 reads CSAEGGVTPNYEQYF. In DNA, the CDR3 is TGCAGTGCTGAAGGAGGGGTGACACCAAACTACGAGCAGTACTTC.